A selection of T cell receptor beta chains follows, all from one sample in a study of blood T cell repertoires in COVID-19. Produced via immunoSEQ multiplex PCR; TCRdb's table is partial and in-frame only. The sample consists of approximately 170,000 clones, 86% of them appearing once. Material: peripheral blood. The receptors originated from a man between 50 and 59 years old with active or convalescent COVID-19. The CDR3 runs from the conserved cysteine through the conserved F or W. Each record gives: J gene, D gene, clone size, V gene, CDR3 DNA, CDR3 protein. A D gene is named only where the DNA matches it firmly. Clone size is stated in some rows and not others, as once, few, many or a class when expanded.

J: TRBJ2-5; D: TRBD1; size: NA; V: TRBV3-1/TRBV3-2; DNA: TGTGCCAGCGCCAGGGACAGGCTACGAGGGGAGACCCAGTACTTC; CDR3: CASARDRLRGETQYF
J: TRBJ2-7; D: TRBD2; size: NA; V: TRBV4-1; DNA: TGCGCCAGCAGCCAAGATGGGGGGGTCCTTCCCTACGAGCAGTACTTC; CDR3: CASSQDGGVLPYEQYF
J: TRBJ2-3; D: NA; size: NA; V: TRBV10-2; DNA: TGCGCCAGCAGAAGGACTCTTACTAGCACAGATACGCAGTATTTT; CDR3: CASRRTLTSTDTQYF
J: TRBJ1-4; D: NA; size: once; V: TRBV5-1; DNA: TGCGCCAGCAGCTTGGGAGCGACAGCAACTAATGAAAAACTGTTTTTT; CDR3: CASSLGATATNEKLFF
J: TRBJ2-1; D: NA; size: NA; V: TRBV7-2; DNA: TGTGCCAGCAGCTTAATGGGTAGGACTTACTACAATGAGCAGTTCTTC; CDR3: CASSLMGRTYYNEQFF
J: TRBJ2-7; D: TRBD1; size: NA; V: TRBV29-1; DNA: TGCAGCGTTGACGGGACAGGGTATGTTGGACAGTACTTC; CDR3: CSVDGTGYVGQYF
J: TRBJ1-4; D: NA; size: NA; V: TRBV14; DNA: TGTGCCAGCTCACAGGGTTTGGACGAAAAACTGTTTTTT; CDR3: CASSQGLDEKLFF
J: TRBJ1-1; D: NA; size: NA; V: TRBV6-5; DNA: TGTGCCAGCAGCCAGCCTACGGGAACTGAAGCTTTCTTT; CDR3: CASSQPTGTEAFF
J: TRBJ1-4; D: TRBD1; size: many; V: TRBV19; DNA: TGTGCCAGTACAAAAATGGACAGGTCTAATGAAAAACTGTTTTTT; CDR3: CASTKMDRSNEKLFF
J: TRBJ2-3; D: TRBD2; size: NA; V: TRBV5-5; DNA: TGTGCCAGCAGCTTGCTAGCGGGGGGCACAGATACGCAGTATTTT; CDR3: CASSLLAGGTDTQYF
J: TRBJ1-2; D: TRBD1; size: once; V: TRBV7-2; DNA: TGTGCCAGCAGCTTAGTACAGGGGGCTCATGGCTACACCTTC; CDR3: CASSLVQGAHGYTF
J: TRBJ1-1; D: NA; size: NA; V: TRBV18; DNA: TGTGCCAGCTCACCACTCTCCGGGGTGGGCACTGAAGCTTTCTTT; CDR3: CASSPLSGVGTEAFF
J: TRBJ2-7; D: TRBD2; size: NA; V: TRBV5-6; DNA: TGTGCCAGCCCCTCCCTCGAGCGGGAGGGGGACGACGAGCAGTACTTC; CDR3: CASPSLEREGDDEQYF
J: TRBJ1-5; D: TRBD1; size: NA; V: TRBV28; DNA: TGTGCCAGCAGGTCTAACAGGGGCACTCAGCCCCAGCATTTT; CDR3: CASRSNRGTQPQHF
J: TRBJ2-5; D: NA; size: NA; V: TRBV6-1; DNA: TGTGCCAGCAGTAGGGACATCCAAGAGACCCAGTACTTC; CDR3: CASSRDIQETQYF
J: TRBJ2-3; D: NA; size: NA; V: TRBV6-6; DNA: TGTGCCAGCAGCTCCCAGGGGCGGGCAGATACGCAGTATTTT; CDR3: CASSSQGRADTQYF
J: TRBJ1-2; D: NA; size: NA; V: TRBV5-1; DNA: TGCGCCAGCAGCTTAGACATTAACTATGGCTACACCTTC; CDR3: CASSLDINYGYTF
J: TRBJ1-5; D: NA; size: NA; V: TRBV6-5; DNA: TGTGCCAGCAGTTACTCGGGGGGGAGCAATCAGCCCCAGCATTTT; CDR3: CASSYSGGSNQPQHF
J: TRBJ1-4; D: NA; size: few; V: TRBV30; DNA: TGTGCCTGGAGTGTAAAGGGGCTTGGGAAAGAAAAACTGTTTTTT; CDR3: CAWSVKGLGKEKLFF
J: TRBJ1-1; D: TRBD1; size: few; V: TRBV27; DNA: TGTGCCAGCAGACGGGACAGGGGGTACACTGAAGCTTTCTTT; CDR3: CASRRDRGYTEAFF
J: TRBJ1-6; D: NA; size: NA; V: TRBV30; DNA: TGTGCCTGGAGTGGCCAGGTCTCCGGACCCCTCCACTTT; CDR3: CAWSGQVSGPLHF
J: TRBJ2-7; D: NA; size: NA; V: TRBV7-2; DNA: TGTGCCAGCAGCCTAGCACCGGGAGCAAGAGGCGAGCAGTACTTC; CDR3: CASSLAPGARGEQYF
J: TRBJ2-7; D: TRBD1; size: NA; V: TRBV18; DNA: TGTGCCAGCTCACGGGGACAGGCAGACTACGAGCAGTACTTC; CDR3: CASSRGQADYEQYF
J: TRBJ2-7; D: TRBD2; size: once; V: TRBV27; DNA: TGTGCCAGCAGTTTATGGGGGACTAGCACATACGAGCAGTACTTC; CDR3: CASSLWGTSTYEQYF
J: TRBJ2-6; D: TRBD1; size: NA; V: TRBV3-1/TRBV3-2; DNA: TGTGCCAGCAGCCAAGGGGACAGACTCTCTGGGGCCAACGTCCTGACTTTC; CDR3: CASSQGDRLSGANVLTF
J: TRBJ1-4; D: NA; size: NA; V: TRBV2; DNA: TGTGCCAGCAGTGATTGGCAGGGCAATGAAAAACTGTTTTTT; CDR3: CASSDWQGNEKLFF